The 14 T cell receptor beta chains given below trace back to one sample, sequenced in a study of somatic mutations in cytotoxic T cells in rheumatoid arthritis listed by TCRdb under 2017. The receptor library was made with the immunoSEQ multiplex PCR assay. TCRdb retrieved this table from immuneACCESS and kept in-frame rearrangements only. Not all clones are present; in checked studies, unresolved V genes account for under half, and no reason is known for the remainder. The sample table lists 9,000 or so clones, 79% of them with a count of one. Roughly 4.9% of the sample is held by the ten biggest clonotypes. The sample comprised CD8+ T cells sorted from blood. These receptors were taken from an adult with rheumatoid arthritis.

J is TRBJ2-2 and V is TRBV19; D remains ambiguous. This CDR3 region has 13 residues. V was clipped by 9 bases and J by 3 bases, with 11 bases between them. Germline CDR1 and CDR2: LNHDA and SQIVND (reference sequence). The CDR3 nucleotides read TGTGCCAGCTCGGCTTGGGACACCGGGGAGCTGTTTTTT. Protein sequence: CASSAWDTGELFF. The variable domain in full, with the rest retrieved from reference TRBV19 and TRBJ2-2, is DGGITQSPKYLFRKEGQNVTLSCEQNLNHDAMYWYRQDPGQGLRLIYYSQIVNDFQKGDIAEGYSVSREKKESFPLTVTSAQKNPTAFYLCASSAWDTGELFFGEGSRLTVL.

This chain links TRBV20-1 with TRBJ2-1, with unresolved D. Germline CDR1 is DFQATT and CDR2 is SNEGSKA (reference sequence). V lost 3 bases and J lost 9, with 6 bases in between. The CDR3 extends over 10 amino acids. CDR3 bases: TGCAGTGCTAGGCTAGGTGAGCAGTTCTTC. Residues: CSARLGEQFF.

The chain recombines TRBV19 with TRBJ2-7, with 10 positions matching TRBD1. V shed 3 bases and J 2 bases; nucleotides not matched to a gene: 1. Germline V gene lookup returns CDR1 LNHDA and CDR2 SQIVND (reference sequence). This CDR3 is 14 amino acids long. The CDR3 region is CASSMGQGPYEQYF. The CDR3 DNA reads as TGTGCCAGTAGTATGGGACAGGGGCCCTACGAGCAGTACTTC.

This chain uses TRBV7-9 with TRBJ2-7; possible D gene TRBD1, 7 bases. Per the germline V gene, CDR1 is SEHNR and CDR2 is FQNEAQ (reference sequence). Trimming cost V 5 bases and J 5 bases, with 13 bases left between them. CDR3 length: 13 amino acids. The CDR3 DNA sequence: TGTGCCAGCAGCATCAGGGGGGTCGACGAGCAGTACTTC. The encoded protein is CASSIRGVDEQYF.

V gene TRBV19 combines with J gene TRBJ2-1; 7 nucleotides agree with TRBD1. V lost 1 base, J lost 5 bases, and 17 bases stayed unmatched. The CDR3 contains 19 residues. Germline CDR1 is LNHDA and CDR2 is SQIVND (reference sequence). This chain's CDR3 is CASSIVTFHTWDRNNEQFF. CDR3 nucleotide sequence: TGTGCCAGTAGTATAGTAACTTTTCACACCTGGGACAGAAACAATGAGCAGTTCTTC.

About this clone: In the same sample, other DNA sequences code for this CDR3. The chain employs TRBV7-3 and TRBJ2-1, with 11 bases that match TRBD2. Germline V gene data show CDR1 as SGHTA and CDR2 as FQGTGA. The CDR3 runs to 19 residues. V shed 0 bases, J shed 0 bases, and the junction held 7 bases outside the gene matches. The CDR3 coding sequence is TGTGCCAGCAGCTTAACGAGGGCTAGCGGGGGGAGCTCCTACAATGAGCAGTTCTTC. Encoded protein: CASSLTRASGGSSYNEQFF.

This rearrangement joins TRBV7-3 to TRBJ1-1; TRBD1 aligns across 9 bases. The CDR3 is made up of 18 amino acids. Germline V gives CDR1 SGHTA, CDR2 FQGTGA. Trimming at V came to 2 bases and at J to 0 bases, leaving 10 bases not matched to a gene. CDR3 coding DNA: TGTGCCAGCAGCTTACGCGTCCCGGGACAGGGAATGAACACTGAAGCTTTCTTT. Protein product: CASSLRVPGQGMNTEAFF.

The count of this clone is one. J is TRBJ2-1 and V is TRBV7-6, with 9 nucleotides matching TRBD2. With V trimmed by 1 base and J by 3 bases, 1 base remained unmatched. CDR1 and CDR2 (germline): SGHVS, FNYEAQ. The CDR3 is made up of 15 amino acids. Here the CDR3 DNA reads TGTGCCAGCAGCTTAGTAGCGGGAGTCTACAATGAGCAGTTCTTC. Protein sequence: CASSLVAGVYNEQFF.

The CDR3 coding sequence is TGTGCCAGCTCACCTCTCGGACAGGGTTCTAACACTGAAGCTTTCTTT. It translates to CASSPLGQGSNTEAFF. The chain combines TRBV18 with TRBJ1-1, with TRBD1 matching 8 bases. Trimming removed 3 bases from V and 2 bases from J; junction bases left unmatched: 8. Germline values: CDR1 KGHSH, CDR2 LQKENI. CDR3 length: 16 residues. Based on the CDR3 plus reference TRBV18 and TRBJ1-1, the full variable domain is NAGVMQNPRHLVRRRGQEARLRCSPMKGHSHVYWYRQLPEEGLKFMVYLQKENIIDESGMPKERFSAEFPKEGPSILRIQQVVRGDSAAYFCASSPLGQGSNTEAFFGQGTRLTVV.

The chain carries TRBV11-2 and TRBJ2-1; 14 bases match TRBD2. The CDR3 runs 13 residues. Per the germline V gene, CDR1 is SGHAT and CDR2 is FQNNGV. V lost 5 bases and J lost 9; bases outside the gene matches: 0. The CDR3 nucleotides are TGTGCCAGCAGCGGGACTAGCGGGGGTGAGCAGTTCTTC. Translating gives CASSGTSGGEQFF.

V gene TRBV6-4 combines with J gene TRBJ2-3; TRBD1 or TRBD2 may be the D gene (6 bases each). This CDR3 contains 15 residues. V was clipped by 4 bases and J by 4 bases, with 15 bases between them. Germline lookup yields CDR1 MRHNA and CDR2 SNTAGT. This CDR3 is CASSGKEGGADTQYF. In DNA form, the CDR3 reads TGTGCCAGCAGTGGCAAGGAGGGGGGAGCAGATACGCAGTATTTT.

The V and J genes are TRBV4-3 and TRBJ2-7; D call uncertain. Germline V gene sequence: CDR1 LGHNA, CDR2 YSLEER. The CDR3 is 16 amino acids. The V end was cut by 4 bases, the J end by 0 bases, with 16 bases between. The CDR3 loop is CASSPSMTSSSYEQYF. The CDR3 DNA sequence: TGCGCCAGCAGCCCGTCCATGACTTCCAGCTCCTACGAGCAGTACTTC.

This sequence joins TRBV7-9 and TRBJ2-7; no clear D. With 3 bases removed from V and 0 bases from J, the gap between germline ends came to 3 bases. CDR1 and CDR2 from the germline V gene are SEHNR and FQNEAQ (reference sequence). The CDR3 is made up of 12 amino acids. For the CDR3, the DNA is TGTGCCAGCAGCTTTAGCTCCTACGAGCAGTACTTC. Its protein product is CASSFSSYEQYF.

The table lists this clone with a few counts. The V gene is TRBV6-5, the J gene TRBJ2-6; D gene unclear. CDR1 and CDR2 (germline): MNHEY, SVGAGI. The CDR3 sequence is 14 residues long. With 5 bases removed from V and 4 bases from J, the gap between germline ends came to 9 bases. The CDR3 DNA reads TGTGCCAGCAGTGCCAGGTCAGGGGCCAACGTCCTGACTTTC. Residues: CASSARSGANVLTF.